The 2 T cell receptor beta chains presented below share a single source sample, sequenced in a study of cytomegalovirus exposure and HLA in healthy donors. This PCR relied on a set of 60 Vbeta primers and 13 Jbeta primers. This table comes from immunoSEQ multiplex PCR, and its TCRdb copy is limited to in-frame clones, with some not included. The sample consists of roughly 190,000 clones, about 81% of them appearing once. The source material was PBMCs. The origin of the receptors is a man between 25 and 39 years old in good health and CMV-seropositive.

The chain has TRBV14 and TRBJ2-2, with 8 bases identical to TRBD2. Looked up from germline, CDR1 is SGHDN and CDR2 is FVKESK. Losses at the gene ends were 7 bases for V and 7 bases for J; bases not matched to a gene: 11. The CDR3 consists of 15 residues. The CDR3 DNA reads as TGTGCCAGCAAGGCCCAGCGGGAGATTGGCGGGGAGCTGTTTTTT. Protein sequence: CASKAQREIGGELFF.

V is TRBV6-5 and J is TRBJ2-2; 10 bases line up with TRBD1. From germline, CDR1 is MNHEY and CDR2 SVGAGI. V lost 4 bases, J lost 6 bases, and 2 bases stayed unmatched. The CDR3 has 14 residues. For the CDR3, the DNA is TGTGCCAGCAGTTCGACAGGGGGCTCCGGGGAGCTGTTTTTT. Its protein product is CASSSTGGSGELFF.